Shown below are 30 T cell receptor beta chains from a single sample sequenced in a study of blood T cell repertoires in COVID-19. Produced via immunoSEQ multiplex PCR; TCRdb's table is partial and in-frame only. The sample carries roughly 27,000 clones, about 80% recorded once. Sequenced material: peripheral blood. These receptors were taken from a woman aged 70-85 years with acute or convalescent COVID-19.

The V and J genes are TRBV28 and TRBJ1-5; 7 positions agree with TRBD1. CDR1 and CDR2 (germline): MDHEN, SYDVKM. The length of the CDR3 is 15 residues. V shed 2 bases, J shed 1 base, and the junction held 2 bases outside the gene matches. The CDR3 nucleotides read TGTGCCAGCAGTTTAGCAGGGGGGAGCAATCAGCCCCAGCATTTT. Translated, it gives CASSLAGGSNQPQHF.

By share of the sample, this clone is medium-sized. The J gene is TRBJ1-1, the V gene TRBV19, with TRBD1 matching over 8 bases. The CDR3 length is 15 residues. The V and J ends lost 6 bases and 4 bases, in that order; junction bases with no gene match: 10. CDR1 and CDR2 (germline): LNHDA, SQIVND (reference sequence). The chain's CDR3 is CASRPHTGGGTEAFF. The CDR3 nucleotides are TGTGCCAGTAGACCTCATACAGGGGGGGGCACTGAAGCTTTCTTT. Full variable domain (missing parts from reference TRBV19 and TRBJ1-1): DGGITQSPKYLFRKEGQNVTLSCEQNLNHDAMYWYRQDPGQGLRLIYYSQIVNDFQKGDIAEGYSVSREKKESFPLTVTSAQKNPTAFYLCASRPHTGGGTEAFFGQGTRLTVV.

The V gene is TRBV12-5, the J gene TRBJ1-2, with D possibly matching TRBD1 (6 bases). CDR3 length: 14 amino acids. Between the trimmed V and J ends, which lost 2 bases and 0 bases, there was a span of 7 bases. CDR1 and CDR2 from the germline V gene are LGHNT and FRNRAP. CDR3: CASGLTGSNYGYTF. In DNA, the CDR3 is TGTGCTAGTGGTTTGACAGGGTCTAACTATGGCTACACCTTC.

J is TRBJ2-7 and V is TRBV5-1; the match to TRBD2 covers 9 bases. V trimming: 1 base; J trimming: 4 bases; junction bases outside the gene matches: 6. CDR3 length: 15 amino acids. Germline lookup yields CDR1 SGHRS and CDR2 YFSETQ. The DNA of the CDR3 is TGCGCCAGCAGCTTGCGGCGGGGGGGCGGGTACGAGCAGTACTTC. It encodes CASSLRRGGGYEQYF. Together with reference TRBV5-1 and TRBJ2-7, the CDR3 gives the full variable domain: KAGVTQTPRYLIKTRGQQVTLSCSPISGHRSVSWYQQTPGQGLQFLFEYFSETQRNKGNFPGRFSGRQFSNSRSEMNVSTLELGDSALYLCASSLRRGGGYEQYFGPGTRLTVT.

The chain combines TRBV19 with TRBJ2-7; tentatively, D is TRBD1 (6 bases). Germline V lookup: CDR1 LNHDA, CDR2 SQIVND (reference sequence). The CDR3 has 12 residues. The V end was cut by 9 bases, the J end by 9 bases, with 18 bases between. CDR3: CASSLPQGRQYF. CDR3 bases: TGTGCCAGCTCTCTCCCTCAGGGGAGGCAGTACTTC.

The rearrangement links TRBV2 to TRBJ2-3; possibly TRBD1 for D (6 bases). The CDR3 totals 14 residues. With 5 bases removed from V and 0 bases from J, the gap between germline ends came to 9 bases. Germline V lookup: CDR1 SNHLY, CDR2 FYNNEI. CDR3 nucleotide sequence: TGTGCCAGCAGTCGGGACACTAGCACAGATACGCAGTATTTT. Translating gives CASSRDTSTDTQYF.

The chain employs TRBV21-1 and TRBJ2-5; no check of the table's D call, TRBD1, against the DNA was made. TRBV21-1 is given as a pseudogene. This CDR3 contains 13 residues. The CDR3 nucleotides are TGTGCCAGCGGGTACAGGGTCCCAGAGACCCAGTACTTC. Amino acids: CASGYRVPETQYF.

This clone was detected only a few times. The gene calls are TRBV12-3 or TRBV12-4 and TRBJ2-7, with no clear D. The CDR3 extends over 12 amino acids. V was shortened by 3 bases and J by 3 bases, with 6 bases between the two germline ends. CDR3 DNA: TGTGCCAGCAGTTTGTCGGGCTACGAGCAGTACTTC. This codes for CASSLSGYEQYF.

This sequence joins TRBV5-1 and TRBJ2-5; 13 bases match TRBD2. The CDR3 spans 15 residues. Germline CDR1 reads SGHRS; CDR2 reads YFSETQ. The V gene end was trimmed by 7 bases and the J gene end by 2 bases; junction bases not matched to a gene: 5. In DNA form, the CDR3 reads TGCGCCAGCTACCGGACTAGCGGGGGACAAGAGACCCAGTACTTC. Amino acids: CASYRTSGGQETQYF.

This chain uses TRBV6-5 with TRBJ1-1; 7 bases match TRBD1. CDR1 and CDR2 from the germline V gene are MNHEY and SVGAGI. The CDR3 has 13 amino acids. V gave up 6 bases and J gave up 5 bases; unmatched junction bases: 6. Here the CDR3 reads CASRMSQGTEAFF. The DNA of the CDR3 is TGTGCCAGCAGGATGTCACAGGGGACTGAAGCTTTCTTT.

The chain uses TRBV19 and TRBJ1-2; D ambiguous. This CDR3 has 13 residues. Between the trimmed V and J ends, which lost 5 bases and 7 bases, there was a span of 14 bases. The V gene's germline CDR1 is LNHDA and CDR2 SQIVND (reference sequence). The CDR3 loop is CASSPSLPGGYTF. CDR3 sequence (DNA): TGTGCCAGTAGTCCTTCCCTTCCGGGTGGCTACACCTTC.

The V call is TRBV6-6, the J call TRBJ1-4; 12 positions match TRBD1. Germline trimming cut 6 bases from V and 7 bases from J; bases unmatched to any gene: 3. The CDR3 runs 14 residues. Germline lookup yields CDR1 MNHNY and CDR2 SVGAGI (reference sequence). The CDR3: CASSRDRGPEKLFF. Here the CDR3 DNA reads TGTGCCAGCAGCCGGGACAGGGGGCCTGAAAAACTGTTTTTT.

This clone was found a few times. The J gene is TRBJ1-1, the V gene TRBV20-1, with TRBD1 as a possible D gene (5 bases). Germline V lookup: CDR1 DFQATT, CDR2 SNEGSKA (reference sequence). Deletions cut 3 bases from V and 5 bases from J, with 13 bases between. The CDR3 is 13 amino acids. CDR3 amino acids: CSASEGVRTEAFF. In nucleotides, the CDR3 is TGCAGTGCTAGTGAAGGGGTGAGGACTGAAGCTTTCTTT.

The chain carries TRBV18 and TRBJ2-5; 10 nucleotides match TRBD2. The CDR3 length is 16 residues. Germline V gene lookup returns CDR1 KGHSH and CDR2 LQKENI. The J segment lost 2 bases and the V segment lost 2 bases, leaving 5 bases of the junction unmatched. CDR3 DNA: TGTGCCAGCTCACCATCGACTAGCGGGTTACAAGAGACCCAGTACTTC. It specifies CASSPSTSGLQETQYF.

The chain recombines TRBV4-1 with TRBJ1-3, with D unclear. The CDR3 runs 14 residues. Germline-derived CDR1 and CDR2 are MGHRA and YSYEKL. The V end was cut by 5 bases, the J end by 8 bases, with 16 bases between. The CDR3 loop reads CASSSGRAGDTIYF. CDR3 nucleotides: TGCGCCAGCAGCTCCGGGAGGGCCGGGGACACCATATATTTT.

This chain connects TRBV28 to TRBJ2-1; possible D gene TRBD2, 6 bases. The CDR3 covers 15 residues. V was shortened by 3 bases and J by 9 bases, with 18 bases between the two germline ends. Germline V gene sequence: CDR1 MDHEN, CDR2 SYDVKM. CDR3 region: CASSFLGGLDGEQFF. For the CDR3, the DNA is TGTGCCAGCAGTTTTCTTGGGGGACTCGACGGTGAGCAGTTCTTC. The entire variable domain, with the rest obtained from reference TRBV28 and TRBJ2-1, is as follows: DVKVTQSSRYLVKRTGEKVFLECVQDMDHENMFWYRQDPGLGLRLIYFSYDVKMKEKGDIPEGYSVSREKKERFSLILESASTNQTSMYLCASSFLGGLDGEQFFGPGTRLTVL.

V usage is TRBV2 and J usage is TRBJ1-5; TRBD1 is a possible D gene (6 bases). The CDR3 has 14 residues. Trimming took 5 bases from V and 7 from J, leaving 15 bases between them. Germline CDR1 is SNHLY and CDR2 is FYNNEI. The CDR3 loop is CASSPGTITQPQHF. CDR3 in DNA: TGTGCCAGCAGTCCCGGGACAATAACCCAGCCCCAGCATTTT. Using reference TRBV2 and TRBJ1-5 for the parts outside the CDR3, the full variable domain is EPEVTQTPSHQVTQMGQEVILRCVPISNHLYFYWYRQILGQKVEFLVSFYNNEISEKSEIFDDQFSVERPDGSNFTLKIRSTKLEDSAMYFCASSPGTITQPQHFGDGTRLSIL.

For this clone: The junction does not match germline at one end; this may be a read error. The chain couples TRBV2 to TRBJ2-6; 8 positions match TRBD1. CDR3 size: 17 residues. Germline CDR1 and CDR2: SNHLY and FYNNEI. The CDR3 spells CASSEGQGVPGANVLTF. CDR3 in DNA: TGTGCCAGCAGCGAAGGACAGGGAGTCCCTGGGGCCAACGTCCTGACTTTC. The complete variable domain, with remaining parts taken from reference TRBV2 and TRBJ2-6, reads EPEVTQTPSHQVTQMGQEVILRCVPISNHLYFYWYRQILGQKVEFLVSFYNNEISEKSEIFDDQFSVERPDGSNFTLKIRSTKLEDSAMYFCASSEGQGVPGANVLTFGAGSRLTVL.

The V call is TRBV24-1, the J call TRBJ1-5; 7 nucleotides align to TRBD1. Germline CDR1 and CDR2: KGHDR and SFDVKD. The CDR3 covers 15 residues. V lost 4 bases to trimming and J lost 5 bases; unmatched junction nucleotides: 7. The chain's CDR3 is CATSDSRQGDQPQHF. The CDR3, as DNA: TGTGCCACCAGTGACTCTCGACAGGGCGATCAGCCCCAGCATTTT.

The chain combines TRBV7-2 with TRBJ2-7, with 9 nucleotides matching TRBD2. Per the germline V gene, CDR1 is SGHTA and CDR2 is FQGNSA. The CDR3 loop spans 17 amino acids. The J segment lost 0 bases and the V segment lost 1 base, leaving 7 bases of the junction unmatched. CDR3 coding DNA: TGTGCCAGCAGCTTAGAGGCTAGCGGGACACTCTCCTACGAGCAGTACTTC. Amino acid sequence: CASSLEASGTLSYEQYF.

This rearrangement joins TRBV6-1 to TRBJ1-2, with 9 bases fitting TRBD1. The J segment lost 5 bases and the V segment lost 3 bases, leaving 10 bases of the junction unmatched. The CDR3 has 16 residues. In germline, CDR1 is MNHNS, CDR2 SASEGT. CDR3: CASSDRDRVMIYGYTF. DNA of the CDR3: TGTGCCAGCAGTGACCGGGACAGGGTCATGATTTATGGCTACACCTTC.

This rearrangement joins TRBV14 to TRBJ2-3, with a weak D call TRBD2 (6 bases). V was shortened by 4 bases and J by 10 bases, with 12 bases between the two germline ends. CDR1 is SGHDN and CDR2 is FVKESK in the germline V gene. CDR3 length equals 12 residues. DNA for the CDR3: TGTGCCAGCAGCCTTCGGTGGGGGGCGCAGTATTTT. Protein product: CASSLRWGAQYF. The variable domain in full, with the rest retrieved from reference TRBV14 and TRBJ2-3, is EAGVTQFPSHSVIEKGQTVTLRCDPISGHDNLYWYRRVMGKEIKFLLHFVKESKQDESGMPNNRFLAERTGGTYSTLKVQPAELEDSGVYFCASSLRWGAQYFGPGTRLTVL.

The V and J genes are TRBV29-1 and TRBJ1-4; D is ambiguous. The V end was cut by 4 bases, the J end by 6 bases, with 12 bases between. CDR1 is SQVTM and CDR2 is ANQGSEA in the germline V gene. The CDR3 totals 13 residues. In nucleotides, the CDR3 is TGCAGCGTTGGCCGGACTGTGGATGAAAAACTGTTTTTT. As protein: CSVGRTVDEKLFF.

This clone was seen a handful of times. This chain connects TRBV5-1 to TRBJ1-6, with D maybe TRBD1 (5 bases). The germline gives CDR1 SGHRS, CDR2 YFSETQ. V lost 0 bases, J lost 7 bases, and 14 bases lay in between. The CDR3 has 16 amino acids. CDR3 loop: CASSLAGRDSNSPLHF. The CDR3 nucleotides read TGCGCCAGCAGCTTGGCCGGTCGGGACTCGAATTCACCCCTCCACTTT.

V gene TRBV9 combines with J gene TRBJ2-3; D is uncertain. This CDR3 has 14 amino acids. V lost 3 bases and J lost 0, with 8 bases in between. Germline V gene sequence: CDR1 SGDLS, CDR2 YYNGEE. The CDR3 DNA sequence: TGTGCCAGCAGCGACCGGGTGAGCACAGATACGCAGTATTTT. Translated, it gives CASSDRVSTDTQYF.

The chain employs TRBV5-5 and TRBJ1-3; TRBD1 matches 7 bases. The CDR3 loop spans 19 amino acids. From germline, CDR1 is SGHKS and CDR2 YYEKEE (reference sequence). Germline trimming cut 4 bases from V and 0 bases from J; bases unmatched to any gene: 16. In nucleotides, the CDR3 is TGTGCCAGCAGCCTAGAGGGCCCCGGGACAGATTACTCTGGAAACACCATATATTTT. It codes for CASSLEGPGTDYSGNTIYF.

The V call is TRBV18, the J call TRBJ2-7; 11 nucleotides line up with TRBD2. Germline lookup yields CDR1 KGHSH and CDR2 LQKENI. The CDR3 length is 15 residues. V lost 6 bases to trimming and J lost 4 bases; unmatched junction nucleotides: 8. CDR3: CASSSGSSGRYEQYF. In nucleotides, the CDR3 is TGTGCCAGCTCCTCCGGATCTAGCGGGAGGTACGAGCAGTACTTC.

The V call is TRBV6-5, the J call TRBJ1-2, with 8 positions matching TRBD1. Germline V gene data show CDR1 as MNHEY and CDR2 as SVGAGI. The CDR3 length is 15 residues. With 2 bases clipped from V and 8 bases from J, the junction kept 10 bases outside the gene matches. The CDR3 DNA reads TGTGCCAGCAGTTACCCTACCCCAGGGGGCAAAGGCTACACCTTC. Protein: CASSYPTPGGKGYTF.

This clone appeared once. The rearrangement uses TRBV4-3 and TRBJ2-1; maybe TRBD2 (5 bases). Germline V gives CDR1 LGHNA, CDR2 YSLEER. V gave up 6 bases and J gave up 0 bases, with 21 bases separating them. The CDR3 loop spans 18 amino acids. The CDR3 here is CASSPEGWPRSSYNEQFF. The CDR3 region has the DNA TGCGCCAGCAGTCCCGAGGGTTGGCCGAGGAGCTCCTACAATGAGCAGTTCTTC.

In this sample, this clone turned up once. This chain links TRBV9 with TRBJ1-1, with a tentative D call TRBD1 (6 bases). Germline CDR1 is SGDLS and CDR2 is YYNGEE. Trimming pared 0 bases from V and 0 bases from J, leaving 15 bases between. The CDR3 consists of 17 residues. The CDR3 loop is CASSVDPGTLMNTEAFF. The CDR3 DNA is TGTGCCAGCAGCGTAGACCCCGGGACACTCATGAACACTGAAGCTTTCTTT.